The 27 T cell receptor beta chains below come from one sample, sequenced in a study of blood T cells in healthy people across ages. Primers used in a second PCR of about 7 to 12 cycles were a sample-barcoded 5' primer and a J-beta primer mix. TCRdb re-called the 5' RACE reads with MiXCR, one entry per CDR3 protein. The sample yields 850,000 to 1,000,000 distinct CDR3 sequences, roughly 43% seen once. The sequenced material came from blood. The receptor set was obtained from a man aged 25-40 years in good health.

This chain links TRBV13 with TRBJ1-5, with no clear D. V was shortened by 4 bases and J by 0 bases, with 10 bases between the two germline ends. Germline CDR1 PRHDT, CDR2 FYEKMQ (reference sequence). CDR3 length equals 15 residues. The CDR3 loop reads CASSSRRVSNQPQHF. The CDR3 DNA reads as TGTGCCAGCAGCTCAAGGCGGGTTAGCAATCAGCCCCAGCATTTT.

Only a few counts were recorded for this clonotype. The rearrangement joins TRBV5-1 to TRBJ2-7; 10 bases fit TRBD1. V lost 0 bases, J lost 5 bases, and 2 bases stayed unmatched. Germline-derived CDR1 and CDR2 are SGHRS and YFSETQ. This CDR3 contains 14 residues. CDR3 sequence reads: CASSLGDRGNEQYF. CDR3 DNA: TGCGCCAGCAGCTTGGGGGACAGGGGAAACGAGCAGTACTTC. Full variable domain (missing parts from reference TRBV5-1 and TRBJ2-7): KAGVTQTPRYLIKTRGQQVTLSCSPISGHRSVSWYQQTPGQGLQFLFEYFSETQRNKGNFPGRFSGRQFSNSRSEMNVSTLELGDSALYLCASSLGDRGNEQYFGPGTRLTVT.

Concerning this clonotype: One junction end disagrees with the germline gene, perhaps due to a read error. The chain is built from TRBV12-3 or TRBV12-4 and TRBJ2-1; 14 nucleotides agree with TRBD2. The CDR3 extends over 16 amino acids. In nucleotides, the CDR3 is TGTGCCTGCAGCCGGAGGACTAGCGGGGGGTGGGGTGAGCAGTTCTTC. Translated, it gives CACSRRTSGGWGEQFF.

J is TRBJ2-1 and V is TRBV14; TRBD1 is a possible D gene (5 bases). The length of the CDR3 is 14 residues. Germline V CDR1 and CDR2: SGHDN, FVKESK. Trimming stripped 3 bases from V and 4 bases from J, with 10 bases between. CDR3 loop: CASSQVDTYNEQFF. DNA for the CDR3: TGTGCCAGCAGCCAGGTGGACACTTACAATGAGCAGTTCTTC.

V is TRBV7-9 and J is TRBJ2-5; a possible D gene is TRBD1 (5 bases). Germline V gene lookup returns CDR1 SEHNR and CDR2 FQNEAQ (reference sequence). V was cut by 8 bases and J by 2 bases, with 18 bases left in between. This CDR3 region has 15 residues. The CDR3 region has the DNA TGTGCCAGCGGACAATCCGCAGGGAATCAAGAGACCCAGTACTTC. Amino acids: CASGQSAGNQETQYF.

DNA of the CDR3: TGTGCCAGCAGCGTAGGGACAGGGAGCGGCGGCTACACCTTC. Translating it yields CASSVGTGSGGYTF. V gene TRBV5-6 combines with J gene TRBJ1-2; 9 nucleotides align to TRBD1. The germline gives CDR1 SGHDT, CDR2 YYEEEE. Losses at the gene ends were 4 bases for V and 8 bases for J; bases not matched to a gene: 9. The CDR3 is 14 residues long.

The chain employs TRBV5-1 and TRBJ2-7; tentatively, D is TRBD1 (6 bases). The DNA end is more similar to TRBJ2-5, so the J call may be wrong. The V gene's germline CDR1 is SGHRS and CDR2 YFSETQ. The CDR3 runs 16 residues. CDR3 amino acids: CASRDPSRGLPETQYF. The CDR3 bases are TGCGCCAGCAGGGATCCTAGCAGGGGCCTTCCGGAGACCCAGTACTTC.

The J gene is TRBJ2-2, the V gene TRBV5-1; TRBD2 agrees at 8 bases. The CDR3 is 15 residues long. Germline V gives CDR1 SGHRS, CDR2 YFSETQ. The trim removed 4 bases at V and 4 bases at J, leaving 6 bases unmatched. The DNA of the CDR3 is TGCGCCAGCAGCATAGCGGGACCCATCACCGGGGAGCTGTTTTTT. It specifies CASSIAGPITGELFF.

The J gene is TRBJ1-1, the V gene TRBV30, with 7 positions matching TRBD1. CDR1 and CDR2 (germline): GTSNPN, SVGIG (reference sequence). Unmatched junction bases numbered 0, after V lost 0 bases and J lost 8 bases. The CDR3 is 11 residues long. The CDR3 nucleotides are TGTGCCTGGAGTGTACAGGGGGAAGCTTTCTTT. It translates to CAWSVQGEAFF.

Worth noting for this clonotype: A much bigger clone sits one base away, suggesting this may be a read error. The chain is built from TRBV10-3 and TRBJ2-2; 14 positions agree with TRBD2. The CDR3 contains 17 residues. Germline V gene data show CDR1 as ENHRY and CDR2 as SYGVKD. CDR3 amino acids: CAIRGTSGGENAGELFF. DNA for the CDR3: TGTGCCATCAGGGGGACTAGCGGGGGCGAGAACGCCGGGGAGCTGTTTTTT.

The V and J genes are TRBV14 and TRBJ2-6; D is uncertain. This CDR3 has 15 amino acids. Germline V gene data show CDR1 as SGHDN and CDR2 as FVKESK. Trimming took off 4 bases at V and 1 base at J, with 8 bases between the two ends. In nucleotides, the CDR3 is TGTGCCAGCAGCCCCCTGACTTCTGGGGCCAACGTCCTGACTTTC. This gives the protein CASSPLTSGANVLTF.

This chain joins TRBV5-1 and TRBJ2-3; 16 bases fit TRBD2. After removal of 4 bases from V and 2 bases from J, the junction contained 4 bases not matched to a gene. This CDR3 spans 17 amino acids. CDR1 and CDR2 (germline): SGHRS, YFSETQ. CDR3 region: CASSPGLAGGTTDTQYF. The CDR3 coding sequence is TGCGCCAGCAGCCCGGGACTAGCGGGGGGGACCACAGATACGCAGTATTTT.

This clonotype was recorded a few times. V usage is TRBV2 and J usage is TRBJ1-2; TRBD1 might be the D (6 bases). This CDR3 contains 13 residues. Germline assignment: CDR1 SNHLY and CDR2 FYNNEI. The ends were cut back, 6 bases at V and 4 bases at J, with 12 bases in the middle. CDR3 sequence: CASRRTESYGYTF. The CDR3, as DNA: TGTGCCAGCAGGAGGACAGAGAGCTATGGCTACACCTTC.

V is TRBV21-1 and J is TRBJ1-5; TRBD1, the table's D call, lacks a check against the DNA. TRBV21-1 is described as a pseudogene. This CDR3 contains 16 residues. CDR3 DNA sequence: TGTGCCAGCAGCAACGGATCAGACAGGGTGCATCAGCCCCAGCATTTT. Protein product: CASSNGSDRVHQPQHF.

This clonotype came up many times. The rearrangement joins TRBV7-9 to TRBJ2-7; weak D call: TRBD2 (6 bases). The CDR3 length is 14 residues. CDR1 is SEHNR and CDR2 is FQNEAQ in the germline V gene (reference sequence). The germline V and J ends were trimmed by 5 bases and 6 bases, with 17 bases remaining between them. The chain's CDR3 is CASSQNPGTSEQYF. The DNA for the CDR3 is TGTGCCAGCAGCCAGAACCCCGGGACTTCCGAGCAGTACTTC. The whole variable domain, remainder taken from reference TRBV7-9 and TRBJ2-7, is DTGVSQNPRHKITKRGQNVTFRCDPISEHNRLYWYRQTLGQGPEFLTYFQNEAQLEKSRLLSDRFSAERPKGSFSTLEIQRTEQGDSAMYLCASSQNPGTSEQYFGPGTRLTVT.

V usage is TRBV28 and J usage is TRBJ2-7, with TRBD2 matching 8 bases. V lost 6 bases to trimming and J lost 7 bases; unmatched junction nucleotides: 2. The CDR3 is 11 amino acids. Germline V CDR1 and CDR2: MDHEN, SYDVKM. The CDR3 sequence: CASRERGEQYF. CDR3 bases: TGTGCCAGCAGAGAGCGGGGGGAGCAGTACTTC.

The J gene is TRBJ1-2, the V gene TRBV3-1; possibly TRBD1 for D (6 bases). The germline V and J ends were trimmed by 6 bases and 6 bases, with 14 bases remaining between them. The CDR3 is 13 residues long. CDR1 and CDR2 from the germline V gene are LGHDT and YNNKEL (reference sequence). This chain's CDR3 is CASSSDRRDGYTF. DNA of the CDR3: TGTGCCAGCAGTTCAGACAGGCGAGATGGCTACACCTTC. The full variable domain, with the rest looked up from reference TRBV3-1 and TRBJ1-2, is DTAVSQTPKYLVTQMGNDKSIKCEQNLGHDTMYWYKQDSKKFLKIMFSYNNKELIINETVPNRFSPKSPDKAHLNLHINSLELGDSAVYFCASSSDRRDGYTFGSGTRLTVV.

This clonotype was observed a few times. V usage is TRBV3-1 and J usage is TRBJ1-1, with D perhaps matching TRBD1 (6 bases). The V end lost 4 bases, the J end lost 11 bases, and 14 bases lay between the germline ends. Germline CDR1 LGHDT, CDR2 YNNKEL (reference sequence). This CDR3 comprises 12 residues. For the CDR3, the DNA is TGTGCCAGCAGCCGAGACAGGCTGGGGGCTTTCTTT. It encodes CASSRDRLGAFF. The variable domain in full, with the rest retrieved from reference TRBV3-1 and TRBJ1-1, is DTAVSQTPKYLVTQMGNDKSIKCEQNLGHDTMYWYKQDSKKFLKIMFSYNNKELIINETVPNRFSPKSPDKAHLNLHINSLELGDSAVYFCASSRDRLGAFFGQGTRLTVV.

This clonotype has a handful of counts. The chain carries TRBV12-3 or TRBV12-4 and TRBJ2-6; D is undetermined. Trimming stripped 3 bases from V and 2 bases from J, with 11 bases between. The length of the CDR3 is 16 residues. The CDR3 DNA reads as TGTGCCAGCAGTTTGGCAAGTATCGCTGGGGCCAACGTCCTGACTTTC. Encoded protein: CASSLASIAGANVLTF.

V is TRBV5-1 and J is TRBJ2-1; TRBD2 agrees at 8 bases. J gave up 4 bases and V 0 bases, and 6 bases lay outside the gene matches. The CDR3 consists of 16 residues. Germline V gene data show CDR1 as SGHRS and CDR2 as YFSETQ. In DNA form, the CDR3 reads TGCGCCAGCAGCTTGGCGTACGGGAGGGATTACAATGAGCAGTTCTTC. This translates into CASSLAYGRDYNEQFF. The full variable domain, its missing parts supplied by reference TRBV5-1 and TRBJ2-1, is KAGVTQTPRYLIKTRGQQVTLSCSPISGHRSVSWYQQTPGQGLQFLFEYFSETQRNKGNFPGRFSGRQFSNSRSEMNVSTLELGDSALYLCASSLAYGRDYNEQFFGPGTRLTVL.

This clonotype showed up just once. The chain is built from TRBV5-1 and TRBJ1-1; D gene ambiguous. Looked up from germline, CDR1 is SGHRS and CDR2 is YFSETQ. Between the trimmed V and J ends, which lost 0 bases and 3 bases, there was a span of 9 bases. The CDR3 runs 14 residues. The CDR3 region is CASSLAGLDTEAFF. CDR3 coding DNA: TGCGCCAGCAGCTTGGCGGGGTTGGACACTGAAGCTTTCTTT.

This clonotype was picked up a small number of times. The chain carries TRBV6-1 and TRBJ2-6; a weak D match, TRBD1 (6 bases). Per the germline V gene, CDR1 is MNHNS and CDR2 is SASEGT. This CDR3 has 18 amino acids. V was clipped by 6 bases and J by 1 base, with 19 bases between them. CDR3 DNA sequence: TGTGCCAGCAGGACCTTACAGGGTGCTGGGTCTGGGGCCAACGTCCTGACTTTC. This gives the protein CASRTLQGAGSGANVLTF.

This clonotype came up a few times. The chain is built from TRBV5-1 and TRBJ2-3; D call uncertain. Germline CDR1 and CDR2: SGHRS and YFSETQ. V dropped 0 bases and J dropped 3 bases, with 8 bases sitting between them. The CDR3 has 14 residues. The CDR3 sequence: CASSLAAATDTQYF. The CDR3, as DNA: TGCGCCAGCAGCTTGGCGGCGGCAACAGATACGCAGTATTTT.

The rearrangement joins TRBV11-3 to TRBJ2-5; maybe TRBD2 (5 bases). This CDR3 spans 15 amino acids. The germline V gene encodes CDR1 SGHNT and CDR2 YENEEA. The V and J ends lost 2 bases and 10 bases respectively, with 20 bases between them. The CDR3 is CASSLFGPQHGIQYF. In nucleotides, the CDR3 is TGTGCCAGCAGCTTATTTGGGCCACAGCACGGGATCCAGTACTTC.

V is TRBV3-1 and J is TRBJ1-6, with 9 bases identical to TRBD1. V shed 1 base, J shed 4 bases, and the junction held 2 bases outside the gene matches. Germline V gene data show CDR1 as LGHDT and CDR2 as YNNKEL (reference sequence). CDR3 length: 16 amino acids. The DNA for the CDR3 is TGTGCCAGCAGCCAAGGAGGACAGGGGTATAATTCACCCCTCCACTTT. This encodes CASSQGGQGYNSPLHF.

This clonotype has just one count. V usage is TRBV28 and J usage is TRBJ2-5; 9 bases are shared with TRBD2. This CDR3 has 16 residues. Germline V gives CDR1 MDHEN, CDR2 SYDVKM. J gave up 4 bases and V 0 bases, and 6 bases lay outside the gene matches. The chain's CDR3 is CASSLWASGEPETQYF. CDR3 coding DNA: TGTGCCAGCAGTTTATGGGCTAGCGGGGAACCAGAGACCCAGTACTTC.

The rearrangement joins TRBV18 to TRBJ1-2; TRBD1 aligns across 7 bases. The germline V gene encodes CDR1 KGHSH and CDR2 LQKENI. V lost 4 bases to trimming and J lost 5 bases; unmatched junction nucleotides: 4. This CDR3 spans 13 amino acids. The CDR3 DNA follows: TGTGCCAGCTCACTGAAACAGGGGTATGGCTACACCTTC. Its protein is CASSLKQGYGYTF.